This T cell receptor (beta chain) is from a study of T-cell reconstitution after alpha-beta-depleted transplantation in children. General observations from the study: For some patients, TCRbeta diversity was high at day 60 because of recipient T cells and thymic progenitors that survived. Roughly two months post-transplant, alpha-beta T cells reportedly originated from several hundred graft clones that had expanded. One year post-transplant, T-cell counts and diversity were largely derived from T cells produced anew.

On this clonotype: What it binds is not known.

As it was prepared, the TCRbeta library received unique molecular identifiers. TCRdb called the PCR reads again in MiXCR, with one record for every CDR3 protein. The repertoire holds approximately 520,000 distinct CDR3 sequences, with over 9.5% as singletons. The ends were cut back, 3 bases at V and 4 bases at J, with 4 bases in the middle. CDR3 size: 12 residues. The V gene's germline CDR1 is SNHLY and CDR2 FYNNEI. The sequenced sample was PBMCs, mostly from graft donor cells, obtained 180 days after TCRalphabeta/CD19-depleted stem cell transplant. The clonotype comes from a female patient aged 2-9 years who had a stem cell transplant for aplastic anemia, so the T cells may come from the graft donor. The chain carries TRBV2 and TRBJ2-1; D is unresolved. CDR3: CASSDDYNEQFF. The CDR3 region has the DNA TGTGCCAGCAGTGACGATTACAATGAGCAGTTCTTC.